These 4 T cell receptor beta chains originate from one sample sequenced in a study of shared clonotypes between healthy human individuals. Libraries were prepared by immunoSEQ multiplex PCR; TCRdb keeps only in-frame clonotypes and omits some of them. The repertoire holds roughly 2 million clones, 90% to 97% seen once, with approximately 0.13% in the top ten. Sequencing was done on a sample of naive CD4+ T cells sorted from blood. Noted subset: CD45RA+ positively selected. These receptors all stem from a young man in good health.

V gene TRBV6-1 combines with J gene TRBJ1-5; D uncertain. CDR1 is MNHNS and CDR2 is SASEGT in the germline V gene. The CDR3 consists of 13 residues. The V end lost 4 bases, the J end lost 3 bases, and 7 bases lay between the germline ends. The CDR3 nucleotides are TGTGCCAGCAGTGTAATAGTCAATCAGCCCCAGCATTTT. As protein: CASSVIVNQPQHF.

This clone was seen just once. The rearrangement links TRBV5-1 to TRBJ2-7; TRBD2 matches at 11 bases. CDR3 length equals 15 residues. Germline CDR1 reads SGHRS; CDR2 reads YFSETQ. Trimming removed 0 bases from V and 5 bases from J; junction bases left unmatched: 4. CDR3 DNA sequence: TGCGCCAGCAGCTTGGTAGCGGGAGGGCGGGACGAGCAGTACTTC. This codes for CASSLVAGGRDEQYF.

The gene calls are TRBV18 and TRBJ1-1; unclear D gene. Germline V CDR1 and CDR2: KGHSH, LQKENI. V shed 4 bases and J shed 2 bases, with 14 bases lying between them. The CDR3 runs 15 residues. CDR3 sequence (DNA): TGTGCCAGCTCACTTTATGAGGTTACAAACACTGAAGCTTTCTTT. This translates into CASSLYEVTNTEAFF.

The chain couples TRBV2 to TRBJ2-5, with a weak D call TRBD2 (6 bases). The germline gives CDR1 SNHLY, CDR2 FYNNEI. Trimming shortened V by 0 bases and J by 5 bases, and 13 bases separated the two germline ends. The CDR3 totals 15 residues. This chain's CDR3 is CASSEASLALETQYF. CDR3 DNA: TGTGCCAGCAGTGAAGCGAGTCTAGCGCTGGAGACCCAGTACTTC.